This paragraph covers one T cell receptor beta chain sequence. Profiling relied on immunoSEQ multiplex PCR, and the TCRdb table lists in-frame clones only, not all of them. The repertoire has millions of clones, 85% to 95% of them found once; the top ten carry under 2%. This sample stems from a study of shared clonotypes between healthy human individuals. CD45RO-negative cells were positively selected for CCR7, leaving out terminally differentiated effector memory CD45RA+ cells. The sequenced sample consisted of naive CD8+ T cells from PBMCs. The sequence was collected from a man aged 18 to 30 in good health. Some clones in this sample may be carry-over from other donors' samples.

The CDR3 bases are TGTGCCAGCAGCGCCAACAGGGGCTCTGGAAACACCATATATTTT. Translated: CASSANRGSGNTIYF. The chain carries TRBV11-1 and TRBJ1-3; 7 nucleotides match TRBD1. Trimming removed 5 bases from V and 0 bases from J; junction bases left unmatched: 4. This CDR3 has 15 residues. Germline assignment: CDR1 SGHAT and CDR2 FQDESV (reference sequence). The full variable domain, completed using reference TRBV11-1 and TRBJ1-3, is EAEVAQSPRYKITEKSQAVAFWCDPISGHATLYWYRQILGQGPELLVQFQDESVVDDSQLPKDRFSAERLKGVDSTLKIQPAELGDSAMYLCASSANRGSGNTIYFGEGSWLTVV.